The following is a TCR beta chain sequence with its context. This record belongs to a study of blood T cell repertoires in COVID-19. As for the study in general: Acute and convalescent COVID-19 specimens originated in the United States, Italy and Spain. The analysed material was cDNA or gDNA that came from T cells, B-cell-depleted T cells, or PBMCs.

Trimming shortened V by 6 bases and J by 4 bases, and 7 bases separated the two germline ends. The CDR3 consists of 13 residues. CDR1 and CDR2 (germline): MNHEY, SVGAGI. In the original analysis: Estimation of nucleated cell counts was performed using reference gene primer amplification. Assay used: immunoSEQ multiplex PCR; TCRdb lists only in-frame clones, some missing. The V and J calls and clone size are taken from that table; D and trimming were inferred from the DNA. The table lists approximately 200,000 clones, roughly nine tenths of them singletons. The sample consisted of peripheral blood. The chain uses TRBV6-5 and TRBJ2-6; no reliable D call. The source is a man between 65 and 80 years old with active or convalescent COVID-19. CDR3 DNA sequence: TGTGCCAGCAGCCCAGGAGGGGCCAACGTCCTGACTTTC. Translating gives CASSPGGANVLTF.